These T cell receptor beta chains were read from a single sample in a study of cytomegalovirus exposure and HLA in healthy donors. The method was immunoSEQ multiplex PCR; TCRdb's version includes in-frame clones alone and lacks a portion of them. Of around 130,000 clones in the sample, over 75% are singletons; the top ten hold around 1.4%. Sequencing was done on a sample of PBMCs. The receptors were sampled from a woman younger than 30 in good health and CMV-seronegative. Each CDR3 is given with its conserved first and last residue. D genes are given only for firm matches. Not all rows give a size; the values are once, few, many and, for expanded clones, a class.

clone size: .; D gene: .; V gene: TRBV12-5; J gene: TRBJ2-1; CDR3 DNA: TGTGCTAGTGGTTTTATGATCGGCAATGAGCAGTTCTTC; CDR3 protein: CASGFMIGNEQFF
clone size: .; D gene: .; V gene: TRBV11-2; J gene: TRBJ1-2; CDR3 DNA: TGTGCCAGCAGCTTAGCTGTGTTTAAAAGGACAGTCTATGGCTACACCTTC; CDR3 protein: CASSLAVFKRTVYGYTF
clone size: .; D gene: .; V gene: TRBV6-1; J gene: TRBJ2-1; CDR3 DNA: TGTGCCAGCAGTGTTTCTTATAGCTCCTACAATGAGCAGTTCTTC; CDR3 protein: CASSVSYSSYNEQFF
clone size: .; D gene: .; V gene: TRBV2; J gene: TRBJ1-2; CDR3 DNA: TGTGCCAGCAGGTCCGAGGGGGTATTGCTGAGTGGCTACACCTTC; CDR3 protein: CASRSEGVLLSGYTF
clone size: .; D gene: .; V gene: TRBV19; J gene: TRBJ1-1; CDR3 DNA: TGTGCCAGTAGTATATCCACAGCTCCCTTTATGAACACTGAAGCTTTCTTT; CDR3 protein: CASSISTAPFMNTEAFF
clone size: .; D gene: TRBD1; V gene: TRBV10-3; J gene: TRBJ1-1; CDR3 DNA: TGTGCCATCAGTGAATTTGACGGGGACCGGGACAGCAACACTGAAGCTTTCTTT; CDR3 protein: CAISEFDGDRDSNTEAFF
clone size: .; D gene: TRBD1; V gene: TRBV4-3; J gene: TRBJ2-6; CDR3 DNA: TGCGCCAGCAGCCGAGGACAGGCAAGCTCTGGGGCCAACGTCCTGACTTTC; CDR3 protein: CASSRGQASSGANVLTF
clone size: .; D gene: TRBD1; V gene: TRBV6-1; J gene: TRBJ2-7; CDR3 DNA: TGTGCCAGCAGGACAGGGGGGTCGGTCGAGCAGTACTTC; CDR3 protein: CASRTGGSVEQYF
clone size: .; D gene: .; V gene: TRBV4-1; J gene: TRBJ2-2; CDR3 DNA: TGCGCCAGCAGCCAAGCTTTTCGAACAGGGAGGAACACCGGGGAGCTGTTTTTT; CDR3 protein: CASSQAFRTGRNTGELFF
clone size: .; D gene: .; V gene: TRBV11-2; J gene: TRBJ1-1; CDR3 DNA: TGTGCCAGCAGCTTAGGCACTGTCGAAGCTTTCTTT; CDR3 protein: CASSLGTVEAFF
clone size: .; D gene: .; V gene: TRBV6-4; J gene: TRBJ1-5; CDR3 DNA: TGTGCCAGAAACCGCAGGGATCAGCCCCAGCATTTT; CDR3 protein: CARNRRDQPQHF
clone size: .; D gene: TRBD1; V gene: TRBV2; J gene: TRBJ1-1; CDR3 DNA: TGTGCCAGCAAGGGGGCGCGTGAAACTGAAGCTTTCTTT; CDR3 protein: CASKGARETEAFF
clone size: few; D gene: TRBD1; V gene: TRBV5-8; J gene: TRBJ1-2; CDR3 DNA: TGTGCCAGCAGCTTCATTCAGACAGGGCGCGATGGCTACACCTTC; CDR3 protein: CASSFIQTGRDGYTF
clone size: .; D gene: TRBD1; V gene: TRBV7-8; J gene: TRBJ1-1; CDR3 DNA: TGTGCCAGCAGCTTAAGGAGGGAATCGGGACAGGCTAGGTTTGGGATCACTGAAGCTTTCTTT; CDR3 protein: CASSLRRESGQARFGITEAFF
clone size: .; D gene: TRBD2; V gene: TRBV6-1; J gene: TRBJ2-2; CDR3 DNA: TGTGCCAGCGTCCGGGGGGACCTAAACACCGGGGAGCTGTTTTTT; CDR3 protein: CASVRGDLNTGELFF
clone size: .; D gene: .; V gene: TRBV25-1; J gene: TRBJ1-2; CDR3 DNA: TGTGCCAGCAGTGACCGACGAGACTTCTATGGCTACACCTTC; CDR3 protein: CASSDRRDFYGYTF
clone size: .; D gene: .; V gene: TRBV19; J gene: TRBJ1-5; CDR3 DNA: TGTGCCAGTAGTATTAGATTCTTTTCCCGGGGGCCCCAGCATTTT; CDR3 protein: CASSIRFFSRGPQHF
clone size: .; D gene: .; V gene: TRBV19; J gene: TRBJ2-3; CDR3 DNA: TGTGCCAGTAGTACGCCGGATGGGGCGACCACAGATACGCAGTATTTT; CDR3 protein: CASSTPDGATTDTQYF
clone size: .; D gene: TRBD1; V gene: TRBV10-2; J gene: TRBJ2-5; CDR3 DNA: TGCGCCAGCAGTGAGAAGGGGGCAACGGGGGAGACCCAGTACTTC; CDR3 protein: CASSEKGATGETQYF
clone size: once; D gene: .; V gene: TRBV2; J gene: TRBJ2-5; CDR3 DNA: TGTGCCAGCAGTGGTGCAGGGTGGGATGAGACCCAGTACTTC; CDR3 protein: CASSGAGWDETQYF
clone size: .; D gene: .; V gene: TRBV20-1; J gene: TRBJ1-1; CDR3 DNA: TGCAGTGCGCCTCAGGGGAGAGCTTTCTTT; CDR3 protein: CSAPQGRAFF
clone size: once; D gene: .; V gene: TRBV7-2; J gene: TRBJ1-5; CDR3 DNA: TGTGCCAGCAGCTTCCGACTCTGGGAGGCCCAGCATTTT; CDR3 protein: CASSFRLWEAQHF
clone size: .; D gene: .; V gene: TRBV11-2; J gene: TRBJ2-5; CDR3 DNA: TGTGCCAGCAGCTTCGGAGTGCAAGAGACCCAGTACTTC; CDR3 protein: CASSFGVQETQYF
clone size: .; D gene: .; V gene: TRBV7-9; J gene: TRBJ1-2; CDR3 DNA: TGTGCCAACGGTCAGGATGGTGGCTACACCTTC; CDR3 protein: CANGQDGGYTF
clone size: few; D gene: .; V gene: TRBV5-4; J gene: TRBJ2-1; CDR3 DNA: TGTGCCAGCAGCTTAACAGGATACAATGAGCAGTTCTTC; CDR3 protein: CASSLTGYNEQFF
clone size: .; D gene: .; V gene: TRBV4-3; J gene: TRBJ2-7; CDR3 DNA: TGCGCCAGCAGTCCGGACTTGGGCTCCTACGAGCAGTACTTC; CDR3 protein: CASSPDLGSYEQYF
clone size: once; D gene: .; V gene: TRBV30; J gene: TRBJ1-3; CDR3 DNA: TGTGCCTGCCGGGGGTTGAAGTCTGGAAACACCATATATTTT; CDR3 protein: CACRGLKSGNTIYF
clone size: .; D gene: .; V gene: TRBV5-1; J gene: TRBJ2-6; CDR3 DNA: TGCGCCAGCAGCTCCGAAGGGGCTGGGGCCAACGTCCTGACTTTC; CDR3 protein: CASSSEGAGANVLTF
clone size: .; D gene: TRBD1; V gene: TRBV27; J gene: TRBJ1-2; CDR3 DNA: TGTGCCAGCAGTTTGTCCGGGACAGGGGGAGGCTACACCTTC; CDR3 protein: CASSLSGTGGGYTF